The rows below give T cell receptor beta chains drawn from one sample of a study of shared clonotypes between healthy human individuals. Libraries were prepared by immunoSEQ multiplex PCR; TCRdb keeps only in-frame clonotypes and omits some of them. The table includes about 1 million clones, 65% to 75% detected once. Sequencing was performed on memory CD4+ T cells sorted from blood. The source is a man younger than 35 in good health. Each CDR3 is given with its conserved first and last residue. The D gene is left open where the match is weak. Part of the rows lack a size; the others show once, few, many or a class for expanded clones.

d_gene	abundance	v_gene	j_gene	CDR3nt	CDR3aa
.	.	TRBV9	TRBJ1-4	TGTGCCAGCAGCGCCCACCCGTCGGACAGCCCAAATGAAAAACTGTTTTTT	CASSAHPSDSPNEKLFF
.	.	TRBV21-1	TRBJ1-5	TGTGCCAGCAGCAAAGCCCAGGGTCCGCATTTT	CASSKAQGPHF
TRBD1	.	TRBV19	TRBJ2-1	TGTGCCAGTAGTATAAAGGGGGCGCACAATGAGCAGTTCTTC	CASSIKGAHNEQFF
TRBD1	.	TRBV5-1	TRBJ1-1	TGCGCCAGCAGTAGTGGACAGGAGAACACTGAAGCTTTCTTT	CASSSGQENTEAFF
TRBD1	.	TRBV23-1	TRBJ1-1	TGCGCCAGCAGTCAATCGTATCCCGACAGGGGCACTGAAGCTTTCTTT	CASSQSYPDRGTEAFF
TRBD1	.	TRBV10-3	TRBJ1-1	TGTGCCACCTACAGGACAGGGGGCTATAACACTGAAGCTTTCTTT	CATYRTGGYNTEAFF
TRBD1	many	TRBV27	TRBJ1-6	TGTGCCAGCAGTTTACGGGACAGCGTGAATTCACCCCTCCACTTT	CASSLRDSVNSPLHF
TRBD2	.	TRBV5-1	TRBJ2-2	TGCGCCAGCTTACTCGCGGCCCTAGCGGGAACCGCGAACACCGGGGAGCTGTTTTTT	CASLLAALAGTANTGELFF
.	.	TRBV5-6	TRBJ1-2	TGTGCCAGCAGCATCGGACAGCTCTATGGCTACACCTTC	CASSIGQLYGYTF
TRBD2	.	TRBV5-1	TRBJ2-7	TGCGCCAGCAGCGTTGGGACTAGCGGGGGCTACGAGCAGTACTTC	CASSVGTSGGYEQYF
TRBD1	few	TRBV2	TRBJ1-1	TGTGCCGCAGCGATCCAGGGGGTAACTGAAGCTTTCTTT	CAAAIQGVTEAFF
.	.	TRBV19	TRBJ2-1	TGTGCCAGTAGTACCGGGACTCCGAGAGAGCAGTTCTTC	CASSTGTPREQFF
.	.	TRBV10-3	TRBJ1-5	TGTGCCATCAGCGCAGGCAAAGAGAGTCAGCCCCAGCATTTT	CAISAGKESQPQHF
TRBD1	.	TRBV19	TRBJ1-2	TGTGCCAGTAGTATATCAGGGGGGTATGGCTACACCTTC	CASSISGGYGYTF
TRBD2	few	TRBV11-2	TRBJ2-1	TGTGCCAGCAGCTTACAAATGGGACTAGCGGGGGGATACAATGAGCAGTTCTTC	CASSLQMGLAGGYNEQFF
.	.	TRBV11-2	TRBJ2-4	TGTGCCAGCAGCTTAGAAGCCAAAAACATTCAGTACTTC	CASSLEAKNIQYF